The source of this T cell receptor (beta chain) is a study of blood T cell repertoires in COVID-19. Libraries were prepared by immunoSEQ multiplex PCR; TCRdb keeps only in-frame clonotypes and omits some of them. The sample includes over 250,000 clones, around 86% of them seen just once. Per the germline V gene, CDR1 is LGHDT and CDR2 is YNNKEL (reference sequence). V lost 8 bases and J 3 bases, leaving 11 bases between the germline ends. The CDR3 covers 12 residues. The chain carries TRBV3-1 (or the pseudogene TRBV3-2) and TRBJ2-7, with D perhaps matching TRBD1 (6 bases). This receptor was taken from a human donor in a cohort sampled during active COVID-19. The sample taken for sequencing was peripheral blood. CDR3 bases: TGTGCCAGCGGACAGAGGATCTACGAGCAGTACTTC. Translating gives CASGQRIYEQYF.